This TCR beta chain was sequenced for a study of T cell responses to AZD1222 COVID-19 vaccine. Assay used: immunoSEQ multiplex PCR; TCRdb lists only in-frame clones, some missing. The sample has 120,000 to 150,000 clones, roughly 90% seen once; the top ten hold about 3%. This CDR3 is built from 15 residues. Germline values: CDR1 SGDLS, CDR2 YYNGEE. The V and J ends lost 0 bases and 4 bases respectively, with 12 bases between them. This specimen consisted of peripheral blood, obtained on day 0 of AZD1222 vaccination. The rearrangement uses TRBV9 and TRBJ2-3, with D maybe TRBD2 (6 bases). The sequence was obtained from an adult in good health. As DNA, the CDR3 is TGTGCCAGCAGCGTAGGGGTAGGGGAGGCAGATACGCAGTATTTT. This sequence encodes CASSVGVGEADTQYF. Supplemented by reference TRBV9 and TRBJ2-3, the full variable domain reads DSGVTQTPKHLITATGQRVTLRCSPRSGDLSVYWYQQSLDQGLQFLIQYYNGEERAKGNILERFSAQQFPDLHSELNLSSLELGDSALYFCASSVGVGEADTQYFGPGTRLTVL.